This TCR beta chain appears in the sequencing data of a study of radiation and T cells in renal cell carcinoma. Study conclusions and caveats: Baseline intratumoral clonotype presence is unknown without pretreatment biopsies.

TCRdb's copy holds only in-frame clones and misses some; the assay was immunoSEQ multiplex PCR. Of 130,000 to 150,000 clones listed, roughly 90% were seen once; the top ten hold 12%. Only one count was recorded for this clone. Its antigen is unknown. CDR3 size: 16 residues. The ends lost 6 bases at V and 1 base at J; junction bases unmatched: 6. Germline V lookup: CDR1 MNHNY, CDR2 SVGAGI (reference sequence). Time point given: baseline pretreatment blood. The treatment was: 15 Gy SBRT to primary tumor, nephrectomy 4 weeks later. The clonotype comes from a woman in her 50s with renal cell carcinoma. The specimen was blood, collected from a patient whose treatment included radiotherapy and nephrectomy. The rearrangement links TRBV6-6 to TRBJ2-1; 10 nucleotides agree with TRBD2. Here the CDR3 DNA reads TGTGCCAGCAGGGGGAGCGGGGGGGCTTCCTACAATGAGCAGTTCTTC. It is translated as CASRGSGGASYNEQFF.